The present entry profiles one TCR beta chain with its context. This same CDR3 is encoded by further DNA sequences in the sample. The data were taken from a study of cytomegalovirus exposure and HLA in healthy donors. Trimming removed 4 bases at V and 4 bases at J, with 8 bases between. There are 12 residues in the CDR3. Germline loops: CDR1 MNHNS, CDR2 SASEGT. Primers: 60 Vbeta forward and 13 Jbeta reverse. Assay used: immunoSEQ multiplex PCR; TCRdb lists only in-frame clones, some missing. The sample consists of roughly 100,000 clones, approximately 66% of them appearing once. This TCR was recovered from a woman between 45 and 65 years old in good health and CMV-seronegative. The sequencing sample was made of PBMCs. The chain links TRBV6-1 to TRBJ2-7, with D maybe TRBD1 (5 bases). The CDR3 DNA follows: TGTGCCAGCAGTGTTCAGGGTTACGAGCAGTACTTC. It specifies CASSVQGYEQYF.